Sequencing of this T cell receptor (beta chain) was carried out in a study of vaccination effects on CD4 cells after COVID-19. Study-wide points: There was marked clonal contraction among infection- and vaccine-induced clones late after vaccination. Only 1 of 255 vaccine-induced clones from healthy vaccinees cross-reacted with common cold coronaviruses.

V was cut by 3 bases and J by 7 bases, with 5 bases left in between. Per the germline V gene, CDR1 is DFQATT and CDR2 is SNEGSKA (reference sequence). This CDR3 region has 10 residues. Here immunoSEQ multiplex PCR was the method, and the copy in TCRdb shows in-frame clones only, minus some. The table records tens of thousands of clones, around 75% of them present only once. Before sequencing, viral peptide pools were used by the ViraFEST assay to expand antigen-specific CD4+ T cells. Investigators separated out CD4+ T cells once 9 to 11 days of culture had passed. Neither prior SARS-CoV-2 infection nor positive nucleocapsid antibodies were present in the vaccine recipients. Culturing of 2 million to 2.5 million PBMC per well took place with 8.5 to 10 IU/ml IL-2 and around 10 ug/ml peptides. Half-medium changes using IL-2 medium occurred on days 3 and 7. For this clone: The antigen is not known.

The receptor was derived from a human donor who received a COVID-19 vaccine. The rearrangement uses TRBV20-1 and TRBJ2-3; D not certain. Sequences were derived from CD4+ T cells from PBMCs cultured with HCoV-OC43 spike peptides, sampled before COVID-19 vaccination. Subset indicated: HCoV-OC43 spike overlapping peptide pool stimulation. The CDR3 sequence: CSASTHTQYF. CDR3 sequence (DNA): TGCAGTGCTAGTACCCATACGCAGTATTTT.